This TCR beta chain was recorded in a study of T cells in Graves' hyperthyroidism and ophthalmopathy. Notes on the study in general: The model predicted ophthalmopathy a median around six months before onset.

From RNA transcripts, TCR beta CDR3 regions were amplified. The HTBI primer set was used in a first-round RT-PCR of the TCR CDR3. TCRdb used MiXCR to reprocess the multiplex PCR reads, holding one entry per CDR3 protein. This repertoire shows 700,000 or so distinct CDR3 sequences, approximately 16% found once; its top ten account for roughly 8%. Calling Graves' hyperthyroidism stable meant ophthalmopathy did not progress within 18 months. This CDR3 comprises 13 residues. With 4 bases clipped from V and 6 bases from J, the junction kept 5 bases outside the gene matches. Germline CDR1 is SQVTM and CDR2 is ANQGSEA. Details on this clonotype: The antigen is unknown.

The V call is TRBV29-1, the J call TRBJ2-3, with TRBD2 matching 9 bases. This TCR was recovered from a man younger than 35 with Graves' hyperthyroidism. Sequenced material: blood. Here the CDR3 reads CSVAGTSKDTQYF. The CDR3, as DNA: TGCAGCGTTGCAGGGACTAGCAAGGATACGCAGTATTTT.